What follows are 19 T cell receptor beta chains derived from one specimen sequenced in a study of T cell responses to AZD1222 COVID-19 vaccine. Using immunoSEQ multiplex PCR, the repertoire was profiled, and TCRdb retains in-frame clones only, with some absent. This sample has 45,000 to 65,000 clones, with around nine tenths found just once. Sequenced here: peripheral blood, sampled on day 0 of AZD1222 vaccination. The receptors stem from an adult in good health.

The J gene is TRBJ1-3, the V gene TRBV10-3; D is undetermined. Deletions cut 3 bases from V and 4 bases from J, with 13 bases between. The CDR3 is made up of 15 amino acids. Germline V gives CDR1 ENHRY, CDR2 SYGVKD. The CDR3 DNA reads TGTGCCATCAGTGACCCCGGGAAAATAGGAAACACCATATATTTT. This sequence encodes CAISDPGKIGNTIYF.

The chain uses TRBV30 and TRBJ1-6; D unclear. Germline V gene sequence: CDR1 GTSNPN, CDR2 SVGIG (reference sequence). There are 14 residues in the CDR3. Trimming stripped 5 bases from V and 9 bases from J, with 17 bases between. The CDR3 sequence: CAWGTGLRSSPLHF. DNA for the CDR3: TGTGCCTGGGGTACCGGCCTCAGGAGTTCACCCCTCCACTTT. The full variable domain, completed using reference TRBV30 and TRBJ1-6, is SQTIHQWPATLVQPVGSPLSLECTVEGTSNPNLYWYRQAAGRGLQLLFYSVGIGQISSEVPQNLSASRPQDRQFILSSKKLLLSDSGFYLCAWGTGLRSSPLHFGNGTRLTVT.

The chain combines TRBV9 with TRBJ1-1; possible D gene TRBD1, 6 bases. Trimming took 0 bases from V and 8 from J, leaving 11 bases between them. The CDR3 totals 13 residues. From germline, CDR1 is SGDLS and CDR2 YYNGEE. The CDR3 DNA reads as TGTGCCAGCAGCGTAGCAGGGGTAGGAGAAGCTTTCTTT. This gives the protein CASSVAGVGEAFF.

The sample holds a few counts of this clone. CDR3 sequence: CASSLFESDTQYF. DNA of the CDR3: TGTGCCAGCAGCTTATTCGAGTCGGATACGCAGTATTTT. The V gene is TRBV7-2, the J gene TRBJ2-3; D is ambiguous. The V end was cut by 2 bases, the J end by 6 bases, with 9 bases between. Germline V gene sequence: CDR1 SGHTA, CDR2 FQGNSA. This CDR3 comprises 13 residues.

The chain employs TRBV18 and TRBJ2-1; D is undetermined. Germline V gene lookup returns CDR1 KGHSH and CDR2 LQKENI. Trimming took off 3 bases at V and 7 bases at J, with 4 bases between the two ends. The CDR3 has 11 amino acids. The DNA for the CDR3 is TGTGCCAGCTCACCGAGGAATGAGCAGTTCTTC. This encodes CASSPRNEQFF.

This chain links TRBV15 with TRBJ2-7, with a possible D match to TRBD1 (6 bases). V was cut by 4 bases and J by 0 bases, with 13 bases left in between. Per the germline V gene, CDR1 is LNHNV and CDR2 is YYDKDF (reference sequence). This CDR3 contains 15 residues. CDR3 bases: TGTGCCACCAGCACCTCTTTAGGGGGCTCCTACGAGCAGTACTTC. Its translation: CATSTSLGGSYEQYF.

The chain combines TRBV5-1 with TRBJ1-1; no reliable D call. This CDR3 is 16 amino acids long. Deletions cut 2 bases from V and 0 bases from J, with 14 bases between. Germline CDR1 SGHRS, CDR2 YFSETQ. The CDR3 loop reads CASSFYSGGMNTEAFF. CDR3 bases: TGCGCCAGCAGCTTTTATTCAGGAGGGATGAACACTGAAGCTTTCTTT.

This clone was observed a single time. The V and J genes are TRBV6-5 and TRBJ2-5; 7 bases line up with TRBD1. V shed 0 bases, J shed 5 bases, and the junction held 6 bases outside the gene matches. Germline V gives CDR1 MNHEY, CDR2 SVGAGI. The CDR3 contains 15 residues. The CDR3 DNA follows: TGTGCCAGCAGTTACTCGCCAGGGGGTGAGGAGACCCAGTACTTC. It yields the protein CASSYSPGGEETQYF.

The chain joins TRBV6-2 or TRBV6-3 to TRBJ2-7; D might be TRBD1 (6 bases). This CDR3 has 15 amino acids. The V gene lost 0 bases and the J gene lost 2 bases, with 11 bases spanning the gap. Germline loops: CDR1 MNHEY, CDR2 SVGEGT. The CDR3 DNA sequence: TGTGCCAGCAGTTACTCGGCAGGGGCGGCCTACGAGCAGTACTTC. Translating it yields CASSYSAGAAYEQYF.

This CDR3 is CATSDSTSGIYEQYF. The CDR3 nucleotides read TGTGCCACCAGTGACTCGACTAGCGGGATCTACGAGCAGTACTTC. The chain has TRBV24-1 and TRBJ2-7, with TRBD2 matching 11 bases. Per germline, CDR1 KGHDR and CDR2 SFDVKD. The J segment lost 3 bases and the V segment lost 4 bases, leaving 4 bases of the junction unmatched. The CDR3 has 15 residues.

This clone was picked up one time. The genes are TRBV6-6 and TRBJ1-3, with D tentatively TRBD1 (6 bases). Germline CDR1 MNHNY, CDR2 SVGAGI (reference sequence). V gave up 0 bases and J gave up 2 bases, with 11 bases separating them. The CDR3 runs 16 residues. CDR3 DNA: TGTGCCAGCAGTTACTCGAGAGGGGGGACTGGAAACACCATATATTTT. It codes for CASSYSRGGTGNTIYF.

The V call is TRBV7-2, the J call TRBJ2-5, with 7 bases matching TRBD2. The CDR3 runs to 15 residues. CDR1 SGHTA and CDR2 FQGNSA come from the germline V gene. The ends lost 1 base at V and 2 bases at J; junction bases unmatched: 4. The CDR3 DNA reads TGTGCCAGCAGCTTAGGGAGCGGGGTTCAAGAGACCCAGTACTTC. It yields the protein CASSLGSGVQETQYF.

The gene calls are TRBV5-4 and TRBJ2-1; 8 bases agree with TRBD1. CDR1 and CDR2 (germline): SGHNT, YYREEE (reference sequence). The V and J ends lost 6 bases and 4 bases, in that order; junction bases with no gene match: 9. The CDR3 sequence is 15 residues long. The CDR3 DNA is TGTGCCAGCACCTCCGGACAGGGAAGTTACAATGAGCAGTTCTTC. It translates to CASTSGQGSYNEQFF.

The V call is TRBV19, the J call TRBJ2-6; 7 positions match TRBD1. This CDR3 spans 15 amino acids. Germline values: CDR1 LNHDA, CDR2 SQIVND (reference sequence). J lost 11 bases, V lost 1 base, and 8 bases had no gene match. The CDR3 DNA sequence: TGTGCCAGTAGTATAGGTATGACAGGGAGCGACGTCCTGACTTTC. Protein sequence: CASSIGMTGSDVLTF. Based on the CDR3 plus reference TRBV19 and TRBJ2-6, the full variable domain is DGGITQSPKYLFRKEGQNVTLSCEQNLNHDAMYWYRQDPGQGLRLIYYSQIVNDFQKGDIAEGYSVSREKKESFPLTVTSAQKNPTAFYLCASSIGMTGSDVLTFGAGSRLTVL.

The CDR3 DNA reads as TGTGCCAGCAGCCCGGACAGGGCGGACACTGAAGCTTTCTTT. It codes for CASSPDRADTEAFF. The chain uses TRBV7-9 and TRBJ1-1, with 8 bases identical to TRBD1. Germline CDR1 reads SEHNR; CDR2 reads FQNEAQ (reference sequence). The CDR3 length is 14 residues. With V trimmed by 5 bases and J by 3 bases, 5 bases remained unmatched.

The chain combines TRBV7-7 with TRBJ2-7; 9 bases line up with TRBD2. Trimming took 5 bases from V and 7 from J; bases not matched to a gene: 12. Germline assignment: CDR1 SSHAT and CDR2 FNYEAQ (reference sequence). The CDR3 consists of 15 residues. CDR3 sequence reads: CASSPLSGSPSEQYF. Here the CDR3 DNA reads TGTGCCAGCAGCCCCCTTAGCGGGAGCCCCTCGGAGCAGTACTTC.

The V call is TRBV5-5, the J call TRBJ2-3, with D uncertain. Germline CDR1 reads SGHKS; CDR2 reads YYEKEE (reference sequence). There are 14 residues in the CDR3. Deletions cut 0 bases from V and 0 bases from J, with 5 bases between. The CDR3 sequence: CASSLGPSTDTQYF. The CDR3 DNA follows: TGTGCCAGCAGCTTGGGACCTAGCACAGATACGCAGTATTTT.

This clone has a handful of counts. V and J are TRBV5-1 and TRBJ1-4, with TRBD1 as a possible D gene (5 bases). V lost 1 base to trimming and J lost 2 bases, with 12 bases between them. Per the germline V gene, CDR1 is SGHRS and CDR2 is YFSETQ. CDR3 length equals 16 residues. For the CDR3, the DNA is TGCGCCAGCAGCTTGCTTGGGCGGGGGACTAATGAAAAACTGTTTTTT. Protein sequence: CASSLLGRGTNEKLFF.

The chain joins TRBV21-1 to TRBJ2-7; TRBD1 was called by the table and not checked on the DNA. TRBV21-1 has pseudogene status. This CDR3 has 15 amino acids. DNA for the CDR3: TGTGCCAGCAGCAATTGGCCTTCGCACCTCTACGAGCAGTACTTC. It is translated as CASSNWPSHLYEQYF.